The 9 T cell receptor beta chains listed next were all sequenced from one sample in a study of blood T cell repertoires in COVID-19. The assay was immunoSEQ multiplex PCR, and TCRdb's table has in-frame clones only and misses some. The sample consists of about 100,000 clones, almost 90% of them appearing once. Sequenced: peripheral blood. Every receptor here comes from a human donor in a cohort sampled during active COVID-19.

The V and J genes are TRBV11-1 and TRBJ1-1; unclear D gene. Trimming took 2 bases from V and 0 from J, leaving 7 bases between them. Germline values: CDR1 SGHAT, CDR2 FQDESV (reference sequence). The CDR3 has 14 amino acids. The CDR3 reads CASSLTEMNTEAFF. DNA of the CDR3: TGTGCCAGCAGCTTAACAGAAATGAACACTGAAGCTTTCTTT.

The V gene is TRBV6-5, the J gene TRBJ1-4; D is uncertain. This CDR3 spans 16 amino acids. V was pared by 0 bases and J by 0 bases, with 8 bases between. Germline assignment: CDR1 MNHEY and CDR2 SVGAGI. The CDR3 sequence: CASSYSLPATNEKLFF. CDR3 sequence (DNA): TGTGCCAGCAGTTACTCGCTGCCAGCAACTAATGAAAAACTGTTTTTT.

This clone was seen only once. The chain couples TRBV7-8 to TRBJ2-1; 12 bases are shared with TRBD2. Germline assignment: CDR1 SGHVS and CDR2 FQNEAQ. CDR3 length equals 18 residues. J was trimmed by 0 bases and V by 5 bases; bases with no gene match: 8. The CDR3 sequence is CASSERLAGEGSYNEQFF. The CDR3, as DNA: TGTGCCAGCAGCGAGAGACTAGCGGGAGAAGGCTCCTACAATGAGCAGTTCTTC.

V is TRBV2 and J is TRBJ2-7, with TRBD1 matching 9 bases. Germline CDR1 reads SNHLY; CDR2 reads FYNNEI. The V and J ends lost 4 bases and 3 bases, in that order; junction bases with no gene match: 10. The CDR3 is made up of 16 amino acids. The CDR3 nucleotides read TGTGCCAGCAGTGGGGGGGGGACAGGGTCCATCTACGAGCAGTACTTC. Protein sequence: CASSGGGTGSIYEQYF.

The V gene is TRBV14, the J gene TRBJ2-2, with D perhaps TRBD1 (6 bases). Trimming stripped 1 base from V and 1 base from J, with 10 bases between. CDR1 is SGHDN, CDR2 FVKESK, per germline. This CDR3 comprises 16 residues. The CDR3 sequence: CASSQVGTQNTGELFF. The DNA of the CDR3 is TGTGCCAGCAGCCAAGTCGGGACACAGAACACCGGGGAGCTGTTTTTT.

V and J are TRBV25-1 and TRBJ1-1; D ambiguous. Germline-derived CDR1 and CDR2 are MGHDK and SYGVNS. The CDR3 is made up of 14 amino acids. Trimming pared 4 bases from V and 1 base from J, leaving 10 bases between. CDR3 in amino acids: CASSAVQRNTEAFF. DNA of the CDR3: TGTGCCAGCAGTGCGGTGCAGCGGAACACTGAAGCTTTCTTT.

The CDR3 region has the DNA TGTGCCAGCAGCCAAGCCTCCGGGAGCACTGAAGCTTTCTTT. Its protein product is CASSQASGSTEAFF. The chain employs TRBV3-1 (or the pseudogene TRBV3-2) and TRBJ1-1; no firm D call. Trimming left V 1 base short and J 4 bases short, with 10 bases between. CDR3 length: 14 amino acids. CDR1 is LGHDT and CDR2 is YNNKEL in the germline V gene (reference sequence).

This sequence joins TRBV3-1 (or the pseudogene TRBV3-2) and TRBJ2-3; D gene unclear. Trimming removed 4 bases from V and 6 bases from J, with 11 bases in between. Germline V gene sequence: CDR1 LGHDT, CDR2 YNNKEL (reference sequence). The CDR3 spans 13 residues. CDR3 loop: CASSRGHADTQYF. CDR3 nucleotide sequence: TGTGCCAGCAGCCGAGGTCATGCCGATACGCAGTATTTT.

V is TRBV2 and J is TRBJ2-3; D perhaps matches TRBD2 (7 bases). Per the germline V gene, CDR1 is SNHLY and CDR2 is FYNNEI. Trimming stripped 5 bases from V and 4 bases from J, with 22 bases between. The CDR3 is made up of 17 amino acids. The CDR3 DNA reads TGTGCCAGCAGTCTTAGGGGGGGGCGCGGGAAGTCAGATACGCAGTATTTT. Translated: CASSLRGGRGKSDTQYF.